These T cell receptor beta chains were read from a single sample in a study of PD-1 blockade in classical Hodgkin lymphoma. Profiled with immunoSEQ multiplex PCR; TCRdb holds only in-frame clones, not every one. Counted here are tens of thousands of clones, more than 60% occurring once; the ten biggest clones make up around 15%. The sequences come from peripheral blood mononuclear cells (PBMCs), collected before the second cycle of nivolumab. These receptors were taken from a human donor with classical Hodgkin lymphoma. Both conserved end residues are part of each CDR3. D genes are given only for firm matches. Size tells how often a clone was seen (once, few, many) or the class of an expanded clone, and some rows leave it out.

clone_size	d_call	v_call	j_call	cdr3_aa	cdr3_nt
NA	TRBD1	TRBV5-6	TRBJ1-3	CASSYRTGISGNTIYF	TGTGCCAGCAGCTACCGGACAGGGATCTCTGGAAACACCATATATTTT
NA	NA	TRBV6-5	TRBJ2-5	CASSYGVVETQYF	TGTGCCAGCAGTTACGGGGTTGTGGAGACCCAGTACTTC
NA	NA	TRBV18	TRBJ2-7	CASSPSQGSYEQYF	TGTGCCAGCTCACCATCTCAGGGTTCCTACGAGCAGTACTTC
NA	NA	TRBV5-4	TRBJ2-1	CASSFGWGDEQFF	TGTGCCAGCAGCTTCGGTTGGGGCGATGAGCAGTTCTTC
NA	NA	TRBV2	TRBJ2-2	CARLDPGRTGELFF	TGTGCCAGACTAGACCCAGGGCGAACCGGGGAGCTGTTTTTT
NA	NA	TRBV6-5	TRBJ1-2	CASRSLKQSTQTF	TGTGCCAGCAGGTCACTAAAACAATCGACTCAAACCTTC
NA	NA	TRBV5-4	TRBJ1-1	CASSLRDGGNTEAFF	TGTGCCAGCAGCTTGAGGGACGGGGGGAACACTGAAGCTTTCTTT
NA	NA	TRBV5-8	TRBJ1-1	CASSLLTGRAFF	TGTGCCAGCAGCTTGCTTACAGGGCGAGCTTTCTTT
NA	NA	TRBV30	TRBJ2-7	CAWTQGTYEQYF	TGTGCCTGGACCCAGGGGACCTACGAGCAGTACTTC
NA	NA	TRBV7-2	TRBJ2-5	CASSWGVVETQYF	TGTGCCAGCAGTTGGGGGGTGGTAGAGACCCAGTACTTC
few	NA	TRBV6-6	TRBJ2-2	CASSPRRGELFF	TGTGCCAGCAGCCCAAGGAGGGGGGAGCTGTTTTTT
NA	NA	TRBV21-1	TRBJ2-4	CASSKVRFRANYPVAKNIQYF	TGTGCCAGCAGCAAAGTTCGATTCCGAGCCAATTACCCTGTAGCCAAAAACATTCAGTACTTC
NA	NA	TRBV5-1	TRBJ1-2	CASREQGDVGGYTF	TGCGCCAGCAGAGAACAGGGTGATGTAGGTGGCTACACCTTC
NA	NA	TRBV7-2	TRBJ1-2	CASSLGSRDGYTF	TGTGCCAGCAGCTTAGGGAGTAGGGATGGCTACACCTTC
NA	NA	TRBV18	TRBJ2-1	CASSQAQGGNEQFF	TGTGCCAGCTCTCAGGCCCAAGGTGGGAATGAGCAGTTCTTC
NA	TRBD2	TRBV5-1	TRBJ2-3	CASSFLAGTDTQYF	TGCGCCAGCAGCTTTTTAGCGGGAACAGATACGCAGTATTTT
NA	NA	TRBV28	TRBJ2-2	CASSFSWGTGELFF	TGTGCCAGCAGTTTCAGCTGGGGCACCGGGGAGCTGTTTTTT
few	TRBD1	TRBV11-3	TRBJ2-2	CASWGTGANTGELFF	TGTGCCAGCTGGGGGACAGGGGCGAACACCGGGGAGCTGTTTTTT
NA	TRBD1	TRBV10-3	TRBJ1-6	CAISPDRGLANSPLHF	TGTGCCATCAGTCCCGACAGGGGGCTCGCTAATTCACCCCTCCACTTT
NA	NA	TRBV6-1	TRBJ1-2	CASRKGINGYTF	TGTGCCAGCCGGAAGGGGATCAATGGCTACACCTTC
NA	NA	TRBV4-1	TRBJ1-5	CASSRSGGQPQHF	TGCGCCAGCAGCCGATCGGGAGGTCAGCCCCAGCATTTT
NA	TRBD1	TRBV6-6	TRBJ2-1	CASNRQGSGEQFF	TGTGCCAGCAATAGACAGGGGTCAGGTGAGCAGTTCTTC